Following are 12 T cell receptor beta chains from one sample sequenced in a study of vaccination and CD4 T cells after COVID-19. The treatment here: roughly 10-day PBMC culture with coronavirus spike peptide pools or control peptides (ViraFEST assay). These receptors have no known antigen. Scientists ran DNA taken from cultured CD4+ T cells through the Oncomine TCR Beta short-read assay for sequencing. From the PCR reads, TCRdb called clonotypes with MiXCR, one entry per CDR3 protein. In the table there are under 20,000 distinct CDR3 sequences, about 61% of which are singletons. Specimen: CD4+ T cells from blood, cultured in vitro. The origin of the receptors is a human donor who had recovered from COVID-19.

The gene calls are TRBV20-1 and TRBJ2-7, with 13 positions matching TRBD2. Germline CDR1 is DFQATT and CDR2 is SNEGSKA (reference sequence). The CDR3 totals 16 residues. V gave up 4 bases and J gave up 1 base; unmatched junction bases: 7. The CDR3 region has the DNA TGCAGTGCTATCGGGACTAGCGGGGCTCAATCCTACGAGCAGTACTTC. This gives the protein CSAIGTSGAQSYEQYF.

This clonotype was observed a single time. The chain joins TRBV20-1 to TRBJ2-3; TRBD1 matches 7 bases. This CDR3 has 16 amino acids. The germline V gene has CDR1 DFQATT and CDR2 SNEGSKA (reference sequence). Trimming at V came to 1 base and at J to 1 base, leaving 8 bases not matched to a gene. Here the CDR3 DNA reads TGCAGTGCTAGAGGCCACCCCACAGGGGGCACAGATACGCAGTATTTT. As protein: CSARGHPTGGTDTQYF.

The CDR3 nucleotides read TGTGCCAGCAGCTTGGGGACAGCCAACACCGGGGAGCTGTTTTTT. This translates into CASSLGTANTGELFF. This chain links TRBV7-8 with TRBJ2-2; 7 bases agree with TRBD1. Trimming removed 3 bases from V and 2 bases from J; junction bases left unmatched: 3. There are 15 residues in the CDR3. The germline gives CDR1 SGHVS, CDR2 FQNEAQ.

The V call is TRBV7-3, the J call TRBJ1-2, with D possibly being TRBD1 (5 bases). The CDR3 extends over 14 amino acids. CDR1 and CDR2 (germline): SGHTA, FQGTGA. Trimming took off 1 base at V and 8 bases at J, with 14 bases between the two ends. CDR3 bases: TGTGCCAGCAGCTTAAAGGTTGGGGCCGGAGGCTACACCTTC. Its protein product is CASSLKVGAGGYTF. Based on the CDR3 plus reference TRBV7-3 and TRBJ1-2, the full variable domain is GAGVSQTPSNKVTEKGKYVELRCDPISGHTALYWYRQSLGQGPEFLIYFQGTGAADDSGLPNDRFFAVRPEGSVSTLKIQRTERGDSAVYLCASSLKVGAGGYTFGSGTRLTVV.

This clonotype was seen more than once but under ten times. The rearrangement uses TRBV19 and TRBJ1-5, with D possibly matching TRBD1 (5 bases). V lost 4 bases, J lost 5 bases, and 15 bases lay in between. The CDR3 has 15 amino acids. Germline V gives CDR1 LNHDA, CDR2 SQIVND (reference sequence). CDR3 amino acids: CASSSQARGDQPQHF. CDR3 bases: TGTGCCAGTAGTAGCCAGGCTCGGGGGGATCAGCCCCAGCATTTT.

V is TRBV20-1 and J is TRBJ2-3; 7 bases are a match to TRBD2. This CDR3 region has 17 residues. Trimming removed 0 bases from V and 0 bases from J; junction bases left unmatched: 9. Germline V gene data show CDR1 as DFQATT and CDR2 as SNEGSKA (reference sequence). The DNA for the CDR3 is TGCAGTGCTAGAGACTCCGGAGGACTAGATAGCACAGATACGCAGTATTTT. It specifies CSARDSGGLDSTDTQYF.

Only a few counts were recorded for this clonotype. The chain links TRBV27 to TRBJ1-1, with 8 bases lining up with TRBD1. Germline values: CDR1 MNHEY, CDR2 SMNVEV (reference sequence). This CDR3 is 14 amino acids long. V lost 5 bases to trimming and J lost 4 bases; unmatched junction nucleotides: 6. The DNA for the CDR3 is TGTGCCAGCAGTGCCCAGGGGGCGACCACTGAAGCTTTCTTT. Protein sequence: CASSAQGATTEAFF.

This chain joins TRBV21-1 and TRBJ1-5; the table's D call, TRBD1, was not checked against the DNA. TRBV21-1 is recorded as a pseudogene. The CDR3 length is 14 residues. CDR3 coding DNA: TGTGCCAGCAGCAAAACCAGGGGCAATCAGCCCCAGCATTTT. Translated, it gives CASSKTRGNQPQHF.

The chain joins TRBV20-1 to TRBJ2-5, with 14 bases identical to TRBD2. Germline assignment: CDR1 DFQATT and CDR2 SNEGSKA (reference sequence). The CDR3 has 14 amino acids. Trimming removed 3 bases from V and 5 bases from J; junction bases left unmatched: 2. The CDR3 DNA reads TGCAGTGCTAGGACTAGCGGGAGGGGGGAGACCCAGTACTTC. Translating gives CSARTSGRGETQYF.

This rearrangement joins TRBV21-1 to TRBJ2-7; the table's D call, TRBD2, was not checked against the DNA. TRBV21-1 is described as a pseudogene. The CDR3 is 19 amino acids. As DNA, the CDR3 is TGTGCCAGCAGCAAACGCGGGCAGATTCATAGCGGGGATTCCTACGAGCAGTACTTC. It codes for CASSKRGQIHSGDSYEQYF.

V and J are TRBV12-3 or TRBV12-4 and TRBJ2-3; TRBD2 is a possible D gene (6 bases). The CDR3 has 14 residues. Trimming stripped 2 bases from V and 6 bases from J, with 12 bases between. DNA for the CDR3: TGTGCCAGCAGTTTATCGGGGGTAGGGGATACGCAGTATTTT. It encodes CASSLSGVGDTQYF.

The rearrangement uses TRBV20-1 and TRBJ2-1; 8 positions match TRBD2. The junction had 12 bases not matched to a gene; V was cut back by 1 base and J by 4 bases. CDR1 and CDR2 (germline): DFQATT, SNEGSKA (reference sequence). The CDR3 extends over 17 amino acids. The CDR3 nucleotides are TGCAGTGCTAGAGGCCCATCTCGCGGGAGGAATTACAATGAGCAGTTCTTC. Amino acids: CSARGPSRGRNYNEQFF.